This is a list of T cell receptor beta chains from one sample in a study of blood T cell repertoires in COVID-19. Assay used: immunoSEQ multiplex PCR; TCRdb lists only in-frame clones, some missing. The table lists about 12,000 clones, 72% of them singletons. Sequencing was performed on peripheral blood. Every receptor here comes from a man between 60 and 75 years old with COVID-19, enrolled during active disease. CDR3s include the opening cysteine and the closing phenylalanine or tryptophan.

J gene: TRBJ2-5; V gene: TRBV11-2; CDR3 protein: CASSLGTSGVVETQYF
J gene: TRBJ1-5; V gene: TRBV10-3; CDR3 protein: CAISESQGMDQPQHF
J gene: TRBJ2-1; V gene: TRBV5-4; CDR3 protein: CASSRTSGTNEQFF
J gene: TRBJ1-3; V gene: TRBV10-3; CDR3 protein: CAIRTGGNRNTIYF
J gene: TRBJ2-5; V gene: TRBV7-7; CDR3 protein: CASSKRLAGYQETQYF
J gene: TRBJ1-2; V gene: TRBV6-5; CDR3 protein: CASRIRSSSNGYTF
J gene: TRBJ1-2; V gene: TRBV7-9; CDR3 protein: CASSLAYSDREYGYTF
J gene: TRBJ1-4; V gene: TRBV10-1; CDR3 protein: CANSLTTGEKLFF
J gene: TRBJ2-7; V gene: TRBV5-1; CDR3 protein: CASSRDREIYEQYF
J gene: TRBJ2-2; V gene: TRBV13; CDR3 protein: CASSLGFLAGGDTGELFF
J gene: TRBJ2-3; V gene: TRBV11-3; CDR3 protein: CASSPSASPDTQYF
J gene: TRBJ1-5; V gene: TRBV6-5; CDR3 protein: CASSPTGTHQPQHF
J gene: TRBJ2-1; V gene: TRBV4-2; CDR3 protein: CASSQLWAGGLNEQFF
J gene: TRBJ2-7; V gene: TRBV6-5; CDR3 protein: CASRRTVTYEQYF
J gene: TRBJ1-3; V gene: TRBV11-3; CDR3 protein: CASSLEGGQTGNTIYF
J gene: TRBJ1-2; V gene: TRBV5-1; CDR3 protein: CASSLGQGWRGYTF
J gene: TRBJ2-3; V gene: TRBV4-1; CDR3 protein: CASSQGTGEGTDTQYF
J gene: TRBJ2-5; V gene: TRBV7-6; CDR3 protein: CASSLGAAGGRGGETQYF